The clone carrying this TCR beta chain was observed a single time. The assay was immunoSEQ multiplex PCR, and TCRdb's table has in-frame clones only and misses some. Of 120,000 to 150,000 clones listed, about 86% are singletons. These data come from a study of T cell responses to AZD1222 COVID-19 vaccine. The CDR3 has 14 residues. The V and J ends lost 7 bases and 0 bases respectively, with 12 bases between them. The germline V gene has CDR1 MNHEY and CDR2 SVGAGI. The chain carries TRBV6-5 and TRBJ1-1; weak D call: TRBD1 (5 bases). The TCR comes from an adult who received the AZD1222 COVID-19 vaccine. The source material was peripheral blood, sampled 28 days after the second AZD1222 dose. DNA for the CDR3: TGTGCCAGCACCGTAGACAGTCTGAACACTGAAGCTTTCTTT. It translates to CASTVDSLNTEAFF.